This TCR beta chain was captured in a study of blood T cells in healthy people across ages. Findings and caveats of the study: It was the long-lived donors that had more naive CD4+ cells and higher diversity than aged donors.

Primed by a sample-barcoded 5' primer and a J-beta primer mix, a second PCR proceeded for roughly 7 to 12 cycles. MiXCR, applied by TCRdb to the 5' RACE reads, yields one record per CDR3 protein. The sample has approximately 730,000 distinct CDR3 sequences, 43% seen once. Extracted total RNA amounted to at least 6 micrograms for each sample. This clonotype has only a few counts. Its specificity is unknown. This CDR3 is 16 amino acids long. V lost 5 bases, J lost 2 bases, and 9 bases stayed unmatched. The germline V gene encodes CDR1 SEHNR and CDR2 FQNEAQ (reference sequence). This chain joins TRBV7-9 and TRBJ1-1; TRBD1 aligns across 9 bases. The sequence was obtained from a woman in her sixties or seventies in good health. The sequenced sample was blood. The CDR3 loop reads CASSHDSGQGNTEAFF. The CDR3 DNA follows: TGTGCCAGCAGCCACGACTCGGGACAGGGCAACACTGAAGCTTTCTTT. The complete variable domain, with remaining parts taken from reference TRBV7-9 and TRBJ1-1, reads DTGVSQNPRHKITKRGQNVTFRCDPISEHNRLYWYRQTLGQGPEFLTYFQNEAQLEKSRLLSDRFSAERPKGSFSTLEIQRTEQGDSAMYLCASSHDSGQGNTEAFFGQGTRLTVV.